These 23 T cell receptor beta chains were all obtained from the same sample, sequenced in a study of blood T cell repertoires in COVID-19. Libraries were prepared by immunoSEQ multiplex PCR; TCRdb keeps only in-frame clonotypes and omits some of them. Here the sample spans 150,000 to 160,000 clones, 60% to 85% being singletons. The sample consisted of peripheral blood. The receptors derive from a man older than 75 with acute or convalescent COVID-19.

The rearrangement joins TRBV7-2 to TRBJ1-1; 9 bases line up with TRBD1. Germline V gives CDR1 SGHTA, CDR2 FQGNSA. This CDR3 contains 17 residues. V trimming: 2 bases; J trimming: 4 bases; junction bases outside the gene matches: 11. The CDR3 coding sequence is TGTGCCAGCAGCTTAATCCCCGGGACAGGGACGGCCACTGAAGCTTTCTTT. Its protein product is CASSLIPGTGTATEAFF.

The chain combines TRBV5-5 with TRBJ2-7; TRBD2 matches at 7 bases. The junction had 6 bases not matched to a gene; V was cut back by 2 bases and J by 7 bases. CDR3 length: 13 residues. Germline lookup yields CDR1 SGHKS and CDR2 YYEKEE (reference sequence). CDR3 sequence (DNA): TGTGCCAGCAGCTTAGACCCCGGGGGGGAGCAGTACGTC. It specifies CASSLDPGGEQYV.

The sample holds one count of this clone. The chain joins TRBV28 to TRBJ2-3; 8 bases agree with TRBD2. V was clipped by 4 bases and J by 0 bases; unmatched bases: 6. The CDR3 has 16 amino acids. Germline lookup yields CDR1 MDHEN and CDR2 SYDVKM. The CDR3 DNA reads as TGTGCCAGCAGTTCCCCGGGAGGGGACAGCACAGATACGCAGTATTTT. Protein product: CASSSPGGDSTDTQYF.

This clone was found a few times. J is TRBJ2-1 and V is TRBV2, with 8 bases aligning to TRBD1. Per the germline V gene, CDR1 is SNHLY and CDR2 is FYNNEI. This CDR3 region has 15 residues. J gave up 4 bases and V 3 bases, and 5 bases lay outside the gene matches. CDR3 nucleotide sequence: TGTGCCAGCAGTGATCGACAGGGGAATTACAATGAGCAGTTCTTC. The encoded protein is CASSDRQGNYNEQFF.

Remarks on this clone: Other DNA sequences within the sample encode an identical CDR3. V is TRBV19 and J is TRBJ1-5; D unresolved. Germline V lookup: CDR1 LNHDA, CDR2 SQIVND (reference sequence). CDR3 length: 13 residues. V was trimmed by 6 bases and J by 1 base, leaving 7 bases between them. The CDR3 loop is CASRDTSNQPQHF. The CDR3, as DNA: TGTGCCAGTAGAGACACGAGCAATCAGCCCCAGCATTTT.

The J gene is TRBJ1-3, the V gene TRBV4-2; 8 bases agree with TRBD1. This CDR3 contains 16 residues. V was pared by 1 base and J by 0 bases, with 2 bases of the junction left unmatched. The germline V gene has CDR1 LGHNA and CDR2 YNFKEQ. CDR3 protein: CASSQATGGSGNTIYF. The CDR3, as DNA: TGTGCCAGCAGCCAAGCCACAGGGGGCTCTGGAAACACCATATATTTT.

V is TRBV6-6 and J is TRBJ1-5; D gene ambiguous. Germline V lookup: CDR1 MNHNY, CDR2 SVGAGI (reference sequence). V shed 4 bases and J shed 6 bases, with 16 bases lying between them. This CDR3 contains 15 residues. DNA of the CDR3: TGTGCCAGCAGTTCCGGGGTCCAACGGGGTCAGCCCCAGCATTTT. Protein product: CASSSGVQRGQPQHF.

The chain couples TRBV10-3 to TRBJ1-4, with TRBD1 identical over 8 bases. The CDR3 has 15 residues. V trimming: 4 bases; J trimming: 1 base; junction bases outside the gene matches: 2. CDR1 is ENHRY, CDR2 SYGVKD, per germline. The CDR3 sequence is CAISAGQGTNEKLFF. CDR3 nucleotides: TGTGCCATCAGTGCCGGACAGGGAACTAATGAAAAACTGTTTTTT.

V is TRBV7-6 and J is TRBJ1-2, with 8 bases fitting TRBD1. This CDR3 has 17 amino acids. V shed 5 bases and J 0 bases; nucleotides not matched to a gene: 11. Germline CDR1 SGHVS, CDR2 FNYEAQ. In DNA form, the CDR3 reads TGTGCCAGCAGCCCCGGACAGGGAACCCGATCTAACTATGGCTACACCTTC. Protein sequence: CASSPGQGTRSNYGYTF.

This chain joins TRBV12-3 or TRBV12-4 and TRBJ1-5, with D hard to call. The CDR3 loop spans 12 amino acids. Trimming pared 3 bases from V and 9 bases from J, leaving 9 bases between. This CDR3 is CASSFGPVPQHF. CDR3 nucleotides: TGTGCCAGCAGTTTTGGCCCCGTGCCCCAGCATTTT.

V is TRBV12-5 and J is TRBJ2-3; weak D call: TRBD2 (5 bases). Trimming pared 9 bases from V and 2 bases from J, leaving 12 bases between. The V gene's germline CDR1 is LGHNT and CDR2 FRNRAP. This CDR3 spans 13 amino acids. CDR3 DNA: TGTGCTAGCCGGGAAGGTAACACAGATACGCAGTATTTT. This encodes CASREGNTDTQYF.

A note on this clone: The identical CDR3 is also encoded by other nucleotide sequences in the sample. The CDR3 DNA reads TGTGCCAGCAGCTTAGGACAGTCAGGCAATCAGCCCCAGCATTTT. Its translation: CASSLGQSGNQPQHF. The chain is built from TRBV7-6 and TRBJ1-5; maybe TRBD1 (5 bases). The CDR3 length is 15 residues. CDR1 SGHVS and CDR2 FNYEAQ come from the germline V gene. The germline V and J ends were trimmed by 1 base and 2 bases, with 9 bases remaining between them.

The chain uses TRBV7-2 and TRBJ2-7; 11 positions agree with TRBD1. This CDR3 has 14 residues. Germline CDR1 and CDR2: SGHTA and FQGNSA. Losses at the gene ends were 5 bases for V and 9 bases for J; bases not matched to a gene: 9. The CDR3 spells CASSGGQGVVPQYF. The CDR3 region has the DNA TGTGCCAGCAGCGGGGGACAGGGGGTAGTCCCGCAGTACTTC.

The chain recombines TRBV6-6 with TRBJ2-7, with D possibly TRBD1 on 5 matching bases. V dropped 2 bases and J dropped 7 bases, with 21 bases sitting between them. Germline loops: CDR1 MNHNY, CDR2 SVGAGI (reference sequence). The CDR3 is 16 residues long. CDR3 protein: CASSYRRQSFLEEQYV. The CDR3, as DNA: TGTGCCAGCAGTTACAGGAGACAGAGTTTTCTGGAAGAGCAGTACGTC.

This clone was seen a few times. The V and J genes are TRBV4-2 and TRBJ1-1; D is possibly TRBD1 (5 bases). The germline CDR1 and CDR2 sequences are LGHNA and YNFKEQ. This CDR3 region has 15 residues. Trimming cost V 0 bases and J 0 bases, with 8 bases left between them. This CDR3 reads CASSQEQALNTEAFF. The CDR3 DNA sequence: TGTGCCAGCAGCCAAGAACAGGCCTTGAACACTGAAGCTTTCTTT.

This clone occurred a few times. CDR3 in amino acids: CASSVGDSMNTEAFF. CDR3 in DNA: TGTGCCAGCAGCGTAGGGGACAGCATGAACACTGAAGCTTTCTTT. This chain connects TRBV9 to TRBJ1-1, with 7 bases that match TRBD1. The CDR3 runs to 15 residues. Germline CDR1 reads SGDLS; CDR2 reads YYNGEE. Germline trimming cut 0 bases from V and 0 bases from J; bases unmatched to any gene: 2.

V usage is TRBV6-5 and J usage is TRBJ2-1, with D perhaps matching TRBD1 (5 bases). This CDR3 region has 13 residues. Trimming left V 7 bases short and J 4 bases short, with 11 bases between. The germline CDR1 and CDR2 sequences are MNHEY and SVGAGI. In DNA, the CDR3 is TGTGCCAGCACAAGGGGTTCGTACAATGAGCAGTTCTTC. Residues: CASTRGSYNEQFF.

This chain uses TRBV5-1 with TRBJ1-6; no firm D call. Per the germline V gene, CDR1 is SGHRS and CDR2 is YFSETQ. The germline V and J ends were trimmed by 0 bases and 9 bases, with 13 bases remaining between them. This CDR3 spans 15 amino acids. CDR3 DNA: TGCGCCAGCAGCTTGGGTAGCGGGAGCCCTTCACCCCTCCACTTT. Translation: CASSLGSGSPSPLHF.

This clone was counted once. Sequence at one end of the junction differs from germline and may be a read error. V usage is TRBV30 and J usage is TRBJ1-2, with 10 nucleotides matching TRBD1. The CDR3 spans 11 residues. The V gene's germline CDR1 is GTSNPN and CDR2 SVGIG (reference sequence). In nucleotides, the CDR3 is TGTGCCTGGAGTCCAGTGGACAGGGGGATTTTC. Protein product: CAWSPVDRGIF.

This clone was seen a handful of times. The V gene is TRBV5-1, the J gene TRBJ1-1, with a tentative D call TRBD1 (5 bases). The CDR3 is 14 amino acids. Looked up from germline, CDR1 is SGHRS and CDR2 is YFSETQ. V was trimmed by 1 base and J by 4 bases, leaving 11 bases between them. The CDR3 DNA sequence: TGCGCCAGCAGCTTGAGACAGTTCCGCACTGAAGCTTTCTTT. This codes for CASSLRQFRTEAFF.

The chain couples TRBV10-3 to TRBJ1-2, with a weak D call TRBD1 (5 bases). CDR1 ENHRY and CDR2 SYGVKD come from the germline V gene. The CDR3 is made up of 15 amino acids. Trimming cost V 4 bases and J 4 bases, with 16 bases left between them. CDR3 in amino acids: CAISVQALDFYGYTF. CDR3 sequence (DNA): TGTGCCATCAGTGTACAGGCTCTCGACTTCTATGGCTACACCTTC.

There are a few counts of this clone. This chain uses TRBV7-3 with TRBJ2-3; 9 bases align to TRBD2. CDR3 length equals 16 residues. Germline assignment: CDR1 SGHTA and CDR2 FQGTGA. V gave up 2 bases and J gave up 8 bases; unmatched junction bases: 11. Here the CDR3 DNA reads TGTGCCAGCAGCTTAGAGGGCGGGGGGGCCCTCGGTACGCAGTATTTT. This sequence encodes CASSLEGGGALGTQYF.

The CDR3 here is CASSPTGSNQPQHF. The DNA for the CDR3 is TGTGCCAGCAGCCCGACAGGTAGCAATCAGCCCCAGCATTTT. This chain joins TRBV27 and TRBJ1-5; tentative D call: TRBD1 (6 bases). Germline V gene data show CDR1 as MNHEY and CDR2 as SMNVEV (reference sequence). The length of the CDR3 is 14 residues. Trimming cost V 6 bases and J 0 bases, with 9 bases left between them.